Shown below are 20 T cell receptor beta chains from a single sample sequenced in a study of shared clonotypes between healthy human individuals. Clones were read by immunoSEQ multiplex PCR, and TCRdb kept only the in-frame ones, dropping some. This sample has roughly 2 million clones, with roughly 96% found just once. Specimen: naive CD4+ T cells sorted from blood. Subset in this sample: CD45RA+ positively selected. The receptors derive from a man younger than 30 in good health.

This sequence joins TRBV18 and TRBJ1-1; D unclear. With 3 bases removed from V and 0 bases from J, the gap between germline ends came to 14 bases. This CDR3 is 16 amino acids long. Germline loops: CDR1 KGHSH, CDR2 LQKENI. CDR3 nucleotides: TGTGCCAGCTCACCCATGGCTGTGGAGGTGAACACTGAAGCTTTCTTT. This codes for CASSPMAVEVNTEAFF. Looking up the rest from reference TRBV18 and TRBJ1-1 gives the full variable domain: NAGVMQNPRHLVRRRGQEARLRCSPMKGHSHVYWYRQLPEEGLKFMVYLQKENIIDESGMPKERFSAEFPKEGPSILRIQQVVRGDSAAYFCASSPMAVEVNTEAFFGQGTRLTVV.

The chain joins TRBV19 to TRBJ1-5; TRBD1 is a possible D gene (5 bases). Germline lookup yields CDR1 LNHDA and CDR2 SQIVND (reference sequence). The CDR3 extends over 14 amino acids. The V gene lost 4 bases and the J gene lost 4 bases, with 11 bases spanning the gap. The CDR3 protein is CASSTSGENQPQHF. The CDR3 DNA is TGTGCCAGTAGTACCTCGGGGGAGAATCAGCCCCAGCATTTT.

This chain joins TRBV5-4 and TRBJ1-1; weak D call: TRBD1 (5 bases). The CDR3 length is 15 residues. CDR1 is SGHNT and CDR2 is YYREEE in the germline V gene (reference sequence). Trimming removed 3 bases at V and 0 bases at J, with 12 bases between. Written as DNA, the CDR3 is TGTGCCAGCAGCTCACCCCGGACATTGAACACTGAAGCTTTCTTT. Its translation: CASSSPRTLNTEAFF.

This chain links TRBV10-3 with TRBJ2-3; TRBD2 agrees at 7 bases. Germline CDR1 is ENHRY and CDR2 is SYGVKD. V dropped 0 bases and J dropped 1; count of bases not matched to a gene: 4. The CDR3 spans 16 residues. The CDR3 sequence: CAISESLGRGTDTQYF. The CDR3 DNA follows: TGTGCCATCAGTGAGTCGTTGGGGAGGGGCACAGATACGCAGTATTTT.

As concerns this clone: Other nucleotide sequences from this sample produce the same CDR3. This chain joins TRBV2 and TRBJ2-7; either TRBD1 or TRBD2 may supply D (5 bases each). The CDR3 sequence is 13 residues long. In germline, CDR1 is SNHLY, CDR2 FYNNEI. Deletions cut 6 bases from V and 0 bases from J, with 9 bases between. The chain's CDR3 is CASRGRNSYEQYF. The CDR3 region has the DNA TGTGCCAGCAGGGGACGTAACTCCTACGAGCAGTACTTC.

The rearrangement uses TRBV6-1 and TRBJ2-7; D might be TRBD1 (6 bases). Germline CDR1 reads MNHNS; CDR2 reads SASEGT. CDR3 length equals 15 residues. V was cut by 2 bases and J by 0 bases, with 11 bases left in between. This chain's CDR3 is CASSELSRGSYEQYF. DNA for the CDR3: TGTGCCAGCAGTGAACTCAGCAGGGGCTCCTACGAGCAGTACTTC.

V gene TRBV10-1 combines with J gene TRBJ1-2; no clear D gene. Trimming took off 6 bases at V and 8 bases at J, with 22 bases between the two ends. CDR1 is WNHNN, CDR2 SYGVQD, per germline (reference sequence). The CDR3 is 15 amino acids. The CDR3 here is CASSQVTDGTSGYTF. The CDR3 coding sequence is TGCGCCAGCAGCCAAGTAACGGACGGAACTAGCGGCTACACCTTC.

The CDR3 here is CASSRDFSTDTQYF. The CDR3 coding sequence is TGTGCCAGCAGTCGGGACTTTAGCACAGATACGCAGTATTTT. The J gene is TRBJ2-3, the V gene TRBV6-5, with TRBD2 as a possible D gene (6 bases). Germline loops: CDR1 MNHEY, CDR2 SVGAGI. Trimming removed 5 bases from V and 0 bases from J, with 9 bases in between. The CDR3 is made up of 14 amino acids.

Of note for this clone: A single base separates this from a much larger clone, so it may be a read error. Other DNA sequences from this sample encode an identical CDR3 as well. This chain connects TRBV4-1 to TRBJ2-5; D not resolved. The CDR3 has 11 residues. V gave up 4 bases and J gave up 4 bases, with 4 bases separating them. From germline, CDR1 is MGHRA and CDR2 YSYEKL. The chain's CDR3 is CASSLGETQYF. DNA for the CDR3: TGCGCCAGCAGCCTGGGAGAGACCCAGTACTTC.

To note about this clone: The same CDR3 is also encoded by other DNA sequences in this sample. The rearrangement links TRBV29-1 to TRBJ2-2; D unclear. Germline V lookup: CDR1 SQVTM, CDR2 ANQGSEA. The CDR3 covers 11 residues. Trimming removed 6 bases from V and 6 bases from J, with 8 bases in between. As DNA, the CDR3 is TGCAGCGTGGGCGGTCCCGGGGAGCTGTTTTTT. Its translation is CSVGGPGELFF.

J is TRBJ2-2 and V is TRBV5-4, with D possibly being TRBD1 (6 bases). CDR3 size: 14 residues. Germline V CDR1 and CDR2: SGHNT, YYREEE (reference sequence). With 4 bases removed from V and 9 bases from J, the gap between germline ends came to 16 bases. CDR3 residues: CASSNDLQGRELFF. The CDR3 DNA is TGTGCCAGCAGCAACGACCTACAGGGAAGGGAGCTGTTTTTT.

J is TRBJ2-1 and V is TRBV27; D may be TRBD1 (5 bases). CDR1 is MNHEY, CDR2 SMNVEV, per germline (reference sequence). This CDR3 has 14 amino acids. The V end was cut by 3 bases, the J end by 8 bases, with 14 bases between. This CDR3 reads CASSLSGIGDEQFF. In nucleotides, the CDR3 is TGTGCCAGCAGTTTGTCAGGGATTGGGGATGAGCAGTTCTTC.

This chain joins TRBV2 and TRBJ2-5; 9 nucleotides agree with TRBD2. This CDR3 has 13 amino acids. Germline lookup yields CDR1 SNHLY and CDR2 FYNNEI. V trimming: 6 bases; J trimming: 5 bases; junction bases outside the gene matches: 4. The CDR3 nucleotides read TGTGCCAGCAGCCTCGGACTAGCGGAGACCCAGTACTTC. Translated: CASSLGLAETQYF. Looking up the rest from reference TRBV2 and TRBJ2-5 gives the full variable domain: EPEVTQTPSHQVTQMGQEVILRCVPISNHLYFYWYRQILGQKVEFLVSFYNNEISEKSEIFDDQFSVERPDGSNFTLKIRSTKLEDSAMYFCASSLGLAETQYFGPGTRLLVL.

The chain links TRBV4-1 to TRBJ2-1; 7 nucleotides match TRBD1. The germline V gene has CDR1 MGHRA and CDR2 YSYEKL. The CDR3 is 13 amino acids. With V trimmed by 4 bases and J by 6 bases, 3 bases remained unmatched. CDR3 DNA: TGCGCCAGCAGCCGTGGACAGGCCAATGAGCAGTTCTTC. Its translation is CASSRGQANEQFF.

This sequence joins TRBV5-6 and TRBJ2-3, with a possible D match to TRBD1 (5 bases). The germline gives CDR1 SGHDT, CDR2 YYEEEE. The ends were cut back, 4 bases at V and 0 bases at J, with 15 bases in the middle. The CDR3 has 16 amino acids. As DNA, the CDR3 is TGTGCCAGCAGCCTTACAGGCGCACCGAGCACAGATACGCAGTATTTT. Residues: CASSLTGAPSTDTQYF.

CDR3 region: CASSLDPGGDRVYGNTIYF. CDR3 coding DNA: TGTGCCAGCAGCTTAGACCCGGGCGGGGACAGGGTTTACGGAAACACCATATATTTT. V gene TRBV9 combines with J gene TRBJ1-3, with 9 bases identical to TRBD1. The CDR3 contains 19 residues. J gave up 4 bases and V 4 bases, and 18 bases lay outside the gene matches. Germline V gene lookup returns CDR1 SGDLS and CDR2 YYNGEE.

This clone was detected once. V usage is TRBV7-9 and J usage is TRBJ2-5; D is uncertain. Trimming left V 5 bases short and J 5 bases short, with 18 bases between. Per the germline V gene, CDR1 is SEHNR and CDR2 is FQNEAQ (reference sequence). The CDR3 totals 15 residues. CDR3 bases: TGTGCCAGCAGCCCCCCTTACGGATCCGGGGAGACCCAGTACTTC. This gives the protein CASSPPYGSGETQYF.

This chain uses TRBV5-1 with TRBJ2-5; TRBD2 agrees at 8 bases. The germline gives CDR1 SGHRS, CDR2 YFSETQ. This CDR3 region has 17 residues. With V trimmed by 1 base and J by 5 bases, 13 bases remained unmatched. The CDR3, as DNA: TGCGCCAGCAGCTTGTCGGTATCGGCGGGAGGATGGGAGACCCAGTACTTC. The encoded protein is CASSLSVSAGGWETQYF.

V usage is TRBV15 and J usage is TRBJ2-6; a weak D match, TRBD1 (5 bases). CDR1 LNHNV and CDR2 YYDKDF come from the germline V gene (reference sequence). This CDR3 is built from 20 residues. With 0 bases removed from V and 1 base from J, the gap between germline ends came to 19 bases. The CDR3 coding sequence is TGTGCCACCAGCAGAGAGATGGTTGGGGCCCTTGGATCTGGGGCCAACGTCCTGACTTTC. As protein: CATSREMVGALGSGANVLTF.

The gene calls are TRBV7-2 and TRBJ2-7, with no clear D. Germline V gives CDR1 SGHTA, CDR2 FQGNSA. Trimming removed 1 base from V and 0 bases from J, with 10 bases in between. The CDR3 is 15 amino acids. DNA for the CDR3: TGTGCCAGCAGCTTAGTAACTATCGGCTCCTACGAGCAGTACTTC. Protein product: CASSLVTIGSYEQYF.